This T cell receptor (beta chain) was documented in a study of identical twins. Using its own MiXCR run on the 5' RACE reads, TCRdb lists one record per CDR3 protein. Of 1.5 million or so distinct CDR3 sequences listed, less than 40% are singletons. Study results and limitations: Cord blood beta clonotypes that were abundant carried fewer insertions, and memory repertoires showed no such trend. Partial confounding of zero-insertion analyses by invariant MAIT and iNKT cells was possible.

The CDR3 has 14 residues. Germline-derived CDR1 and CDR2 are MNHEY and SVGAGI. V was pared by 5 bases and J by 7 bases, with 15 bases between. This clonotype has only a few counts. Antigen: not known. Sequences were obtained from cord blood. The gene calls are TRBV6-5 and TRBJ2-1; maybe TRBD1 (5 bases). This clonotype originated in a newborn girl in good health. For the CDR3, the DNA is TGTGCCAGCAGTCCGAGCCCTCCAGGGAATGAGCAGTTCTTC. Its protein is CASSPSPPGNEQFF.